Presented here are 16 T cell receptor beta chains from one specimen sequenced in a study of cytomegalovirus exposure and HLA in healthy donors. 60 Vbeta and 13 Jbeta primers were used in PCR. Using immunoSEQ multiplex PCR, the repertoire was profiled, and TCRdb retains in-frame clones only, with some absent. This sample lists tens of thousands of clones; its ten largest clones have 2.1%. Sequencing was performed on PBMCs. The receptors here all came from a woman aged 40 to 55 in good health and CMV-seronegative.

The chain employs TRBV2 and TRBJ1-1; 7 nucleotides align to TRBD1. The CDR3 length is 13 residues. The germline V gene encodes CDR1 SNHLY and CDR2 FYNNEI. V trimming: 6 bases; J trimming: 7 bases; junction bases outside the gene matches: 8. In DNA form, the CDR3 reads TGTGCCAGCAGCCTAGGGGACAGCCGTGAAGCTTTCTTT. It translates to CASSLGDSREAFF.

The rearrangement joins TRBV28 to TRBJ1-1, with no clear D. The length of the CDR3 is 14 residues. Germline V lookup: CDR1 MDHEN, CDR2 SYDVKM. Trimming removed 6 bases at V and 1 base at J, with 12 bases between. CDR3 amino acids: CASSPLRENTEAFF. CDR3 in DNA: TGTGCCAGCAGCCCACTCCGGGAGAACACTGAAGCTTTCTTT.

J is TRBJ1-2 and V is TRBV29-1; tentatively, D is TRBD1 (5 bases). The CDR3 totals 14 residues. V gave up 6 bases and J gave up 3 bases, with 17 bases separating them. Germline V CDR1 and CDR2: SQVTM, ANQGSEA. The CDR3 protein is CSVRAAQGDYGYTF. The CDR3 coding sequence is TGCAGCGTAAGGGCGGCGCAGGGTGACTATGGCTACACCTTC.

The CDR3 sequence is CASSNQGGNQPQHF. CDR3 nucleotides: TGTGCCAGCAGTAACCAGGGGGGCAATCAGCCCCAGCATTTT. The chain combines TRBV6-6 with TRBJ1-5; 7 nucleotides match TRBD1. Germline V gene data show CDR1 as MNHNY and CDR2 as SVGAGI (reference sequence). Unmatched junction bases numbered 3, after V lost 5 bases and J lost 2 bases. This CDR3 is 14 amino acids long.

The gene calls are TRBV28 and TRBJ1-6; 11 bases align to TRBD1. The CDR3 length is 14 residues. The germline CDR1 and CDR2 sequences are MDHEN and SYDVKM. After removal of 5 bases from V and 7 bases from J, the junction contained 1 base not matched to a gene. The CDR3 coding sequence is TGTGCCAGCAGTCGGACAGGGGGCAATTCACCCCTCCACTTT. Translated: CASSRTGGNSPLHF.

The chain has TRBV6-5 and TRBJ2-2, with D maybe TRBD2 (6 bases). Germline CDR1 MNHEY, CDR2 SVGAGI. This CDR3 is built from 13 residues. Trimming took 2 bases from V and 5 from J, leaving 6 bases between them. CDR3 nucleotide sequence: TGTGCCAGCAGTTACGCGGGGACCGGGGAGCTGTTTTTT. It codes for CASSYAGTGELFF.

The chain employs TRBV7-2 and TRBJ2-3, with D possibly being TRBD2 (7 bases). V lost 4 bases and J lost 6, with 11 bases in between. There are 13 residues in the CDR3. Germline assignment: CDR1 SGHTA and CDR2 FQGNSA. The CDR3 nucleotides read TGTGCCAGCAGCTCAGGGAGGGGGGATACGCAGTATTTT. It encodes CASSSGRGDTQYF.

The J gene is TRBJ2-3, the V gene TRBV12-5; no reliable D call. Germline assignment: CDR1 LGHNT and CDR2 FRNRAP. This CDR3 comprises 15 residues. Trimming pared 1 base from V and 2 bases from J, leaving 10 bases between. The CDR3 is CASGLGAPNTDTQYF. The CDR3 region has the DNA TGTGCTAGTGGTTTGGGAGCACCTAACACAGATACGCAGTATTTT.

The V call is TRBV29-1, the J call TRBJ2-5; the D is unclear. The assigned J gene may be wrong: the sequence end matches TRBJ2-7 better. Germline CDR1 reads SQVTM; CDR2 reads ANQGSEA. The CDR3 length is 11 residues. CDR3 residues: CSVKSTYEQYF. CDR3 coding DNA: TGCAGCGTCAAGAGCACCTACGAGCAGTACTTC.

The V and J genes are TRBV4-1 and TRBJ1-2; D is perhaps TRBD1 (5 bases). Germline lookup yields CDR1 MGHRA and CDR2 YSYEKL. V was trimmed by 4 bases and J by 0 bases, leaving 15 bases between them. This CDR3 contains 16 residues. CDR3 in DNA: TGCGCCAGCAGCCGAGTAGAGGTAGGGGCTAACTATGGCTACACCTTC. Residues: CASSRVEVGANYGYTF.

The rearrangement links TRBV5-6 to TRBJ1-6, with TRBD1 matching 7 bases. Germline-derived CDR1 and CDR2 are SGHDT and YYEEEE. V shed 3 bases and J 10 bases; nucleotides not matched to a gene: 7. The CDR3 runs 14 residues. The CDR3 loop is CASSSTGAQSPLHF. In DNA, the CDR3 is TGTGCCAGCAGCTCCACAGGGGCTCAATCACCCCTCCACTTT.

This chain uses TRBV6-5 with TRBJ1-3; no reliable D call. The CDR3 runs to 16 residues. The germline CDR1 and CDR2 sequences are MNHEY and SVGAGI. Trimming shortened V by 2 bases and J by 0 bases, and 11 bases separated the two germline ends. The CDR3 loop is CASSYASSHSGNTIYF. CDR3 nucleotide sequence: TGTGCCAGCAGTTACGCGTCCTCCCACTCTGGAAACACCATATATTTT.

V and J are TRBV6-6 and TRBJ2-7; 7 bases fit TRBD1. Germline assignment: CDR1 MNHNY and CDR2 SVGAGI (reference sequence). This CDR3 spans 15 amino acids. V trimming: 0 bases; J trimming: 7 bases; junction bases outside the gene matches: 9. The CDR3 DNA reads TGTGCCAGCAGTTACTCGATGACAGGGTATGGGGAGCAGTACTTC. As protein: CASSYSMTGYGEQYF.

This sequence joins TRBV30 and TRBJ1-2; maybe TRBD1 (5 bases). The germline gives CDR1 GTSNPN, CDR2 SVGIG (reference sequence). The length of the CDR3 is 14 residues. The germline V and J ends were trimmed by 7 bases and 1 base, with 16 bases remaining between them. The CDR3 DNA reads TGTGCCTTACCTGTTAAAGGGGTTAACTATGGCTACACCTTC. Translation gives CALPVKGVNYGYTF. The variable domain in full, completed from reference TRBV30 and TRBJ1-2, reads SQTIHQWPATLVQPVGSPLSLECTVEGTSNPNLYWYRQAAGRGLQLLFYSVGIGQISSEVPQNLSASRPQDRQFILSSKKLLLSDSGFYLCALPVKGVNYGYTFGSGTRLTVV.

The chain combines TRBV18 with TRBJ2-7; TRBD2 matches 14 bases. Germline-derived CDR1 and CDR2 are KGHSH and LQKENI. V shed 6 bases, J shed 6 bases, and the junction held 7 bases outside the gene matches. The CDR3 length is 15 residues. CDR3 in DNA: TGTGCCAGCTCCCCGACTAGCGGGGGGGCGACCGAGCAGTACTTC. Its protein is CASSPTSGGATEQYF.

The rearrangement links TRBV7-9 to TRBJ1-1; D is perhaps TRBD1 (5 bases). Germline V gene data show CDR1 as SEHNR and CDR2 as FQNEAQ (reference sequence). The V and J ends lost 3 bases and 1 base respectively, with 9 bases between them. The CDR3 runs 14 residues. Here the CDR3 reads CASSFGQGNTEAFF. CDR3 bases: TGTGCCAGCAGCTTCGGACAAGGGAACACTGAAGCTTTCTTT.